This TCR beta chain comes out of a study of T cells in Graves' hyperthyroidism and ophthalmopathy. Study information: Initial diagnosis, before any treatment, was when peripheral blood was collected.

Exclusion of patients followed from uncontrolled infection, other autoimmune disease, pregnancy or lactation. On the basis of clinical symptoms, serum thyroxine and TRAb, thyroid ultrasound and orbital computed tomography, diagnoses were made. TCR beta CDR3 regions were amplified from RNA. The HTBI set primed first-round TCR CDR3 RT-PCR. TCRdb recomputed calls from the multiplex PCR reads with MiXCR, one row per CDR3 protein. The table includes about 420,000 distinct CDR3 sequences, roughly an eighth detected once. The CDR3 consists of 15 residues. In germline, CDR1 is SGDLS, CDR2 YYNGEE. Germline trimming cut 2 bases from V and 2 bases from J; bases unmatched to any gene: 5.

The sequence was collected from a woman aged 18-29 years with Graves' hyperthyroidism. Sequencing used blood. The genes are TRBV9 and TRBJ2-3; 7 nucleotides line up with TRBD1. The CDR3: CASSVTGAYTDTQYF. The CDR3 bases are TGTGCCAGCAGCGTTACAGGGGCCTACACAGATACGCAGTATTTT.